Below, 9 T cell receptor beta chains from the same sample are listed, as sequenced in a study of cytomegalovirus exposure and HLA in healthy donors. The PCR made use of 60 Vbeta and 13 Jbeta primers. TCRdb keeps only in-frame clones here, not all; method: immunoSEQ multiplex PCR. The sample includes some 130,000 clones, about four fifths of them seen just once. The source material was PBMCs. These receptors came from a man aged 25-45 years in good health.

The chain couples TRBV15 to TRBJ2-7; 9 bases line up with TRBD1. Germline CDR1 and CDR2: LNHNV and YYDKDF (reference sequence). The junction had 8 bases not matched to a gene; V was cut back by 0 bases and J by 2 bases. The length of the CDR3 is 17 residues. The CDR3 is CATSRDRGGTGTYEQYF. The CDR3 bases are TGTGCCACCAGCAGAGATCGGGGCGGGACAGGGACCTACGAGCAGTACTTC.

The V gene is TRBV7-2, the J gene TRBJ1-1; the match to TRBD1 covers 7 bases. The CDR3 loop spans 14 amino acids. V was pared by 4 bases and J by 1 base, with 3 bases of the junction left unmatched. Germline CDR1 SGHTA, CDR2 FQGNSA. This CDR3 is CASSSDRWNTEAFF. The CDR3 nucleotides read TGTGCCAGCAGCTCGGACAGGTGGAACACTGAAGCTTTCTTT. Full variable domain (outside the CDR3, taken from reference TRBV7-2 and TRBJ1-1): GAGVSQSPSNKVTEKGKDVELRCDPISGHTALYWYRQSLGQGLEFLIYFQGNSAPDKSGLPSDRFSAERTGGSVSTLTIQRTQQEDSAVYLCASSSDRWNTEAFFGQGTRLTVV.

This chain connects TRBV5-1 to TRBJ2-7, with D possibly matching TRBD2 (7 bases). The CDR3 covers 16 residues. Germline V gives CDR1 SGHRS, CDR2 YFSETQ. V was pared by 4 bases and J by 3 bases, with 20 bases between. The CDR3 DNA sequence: TGCGCCAGCAGCCCCCAACGCTGGGAGGGGGACTACGAGCAGTACTTC. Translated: CASSPQRWEGDYEQYF. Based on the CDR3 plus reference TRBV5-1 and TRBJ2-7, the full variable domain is KAGVTQTPRYLIKTRGQQVTLSCSPISGHRSVSWYQQTPGQGLQFLFEYFSETQRNKGNFPGRFSGRQFSNSRSEMNVSTLELGDSALYLCASSPQRWEGDYEQYFGPGTRLTVT.

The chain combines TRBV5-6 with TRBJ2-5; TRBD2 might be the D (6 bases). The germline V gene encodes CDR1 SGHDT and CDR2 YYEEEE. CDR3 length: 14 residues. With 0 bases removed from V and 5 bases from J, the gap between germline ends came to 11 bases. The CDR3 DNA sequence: TGTGCCAGCAGCTTGGCGGGAGCAAGGGAGACCCAGTACTTC. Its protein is CASSLAGARETQYF.

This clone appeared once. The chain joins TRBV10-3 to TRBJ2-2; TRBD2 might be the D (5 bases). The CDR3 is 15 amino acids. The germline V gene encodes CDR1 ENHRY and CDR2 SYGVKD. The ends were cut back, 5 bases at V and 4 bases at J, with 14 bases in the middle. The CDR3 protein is CAISKPRDPTGELFF. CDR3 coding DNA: TGTGCCATCAGTAAACCCCGGGATCCCACCGGGGAGCTGTTTTTT.

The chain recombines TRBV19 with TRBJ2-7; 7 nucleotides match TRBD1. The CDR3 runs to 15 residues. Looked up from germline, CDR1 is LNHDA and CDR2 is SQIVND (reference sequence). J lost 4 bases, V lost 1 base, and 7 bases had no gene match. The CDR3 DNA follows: TGTGCCAGTAGTATAGTCGGGACAGAGCGATACGAGCAGTACTTC. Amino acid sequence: CASSIVGTERYEQYF.

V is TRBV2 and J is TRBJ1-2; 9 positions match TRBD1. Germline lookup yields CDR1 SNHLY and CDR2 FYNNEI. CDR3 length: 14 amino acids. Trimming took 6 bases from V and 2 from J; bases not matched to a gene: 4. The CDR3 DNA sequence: TGTGCCAGCAGCTACACAGGGGGCAACTATGGCTACACCTTC. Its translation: CASSYTGGNYGYTF. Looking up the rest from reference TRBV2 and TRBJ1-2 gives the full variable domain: EPEVTQTPSHQVTQMGQEVILRCVPISNHLYFYWYRQILGQKVEFLVSFYNNEISEKSEIFDDQFSVERPDGSNFTLKIRSTKLEDSAMYFCASSYTGGNYGYTFGSGTRLTVV.

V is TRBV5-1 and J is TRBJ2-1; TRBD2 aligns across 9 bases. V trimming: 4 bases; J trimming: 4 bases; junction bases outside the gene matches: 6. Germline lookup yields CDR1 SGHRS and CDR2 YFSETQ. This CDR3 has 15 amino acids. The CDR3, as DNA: TGCGCCAGCAGCCCGACTAGCGGAAATTACAATGAGCAGTTCTTC. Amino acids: CASSPTSGNYNEQFF.

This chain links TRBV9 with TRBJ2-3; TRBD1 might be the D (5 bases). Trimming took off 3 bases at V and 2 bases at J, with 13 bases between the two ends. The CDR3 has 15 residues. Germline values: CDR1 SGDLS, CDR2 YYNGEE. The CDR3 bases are TGTGCCAGCAGCGGCTCGACAGAGCCCACAGATACGCAGTATTTT. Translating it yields CASSGSTEPTDTQYF.